Described below is a single T cell receptor beta chain sequence and its context. Antigen unknown. Germline V gives CDR1 SGDLS, CDR2 YYNGEE. This CDR3 has 14 residues. Trimming took 0 bases from V and 5 from J, leaving 11 bases between them. TCR beta VDJ and CDR3 profiling used genomic DNA as template. A single record per CDR3 protein comes from TCRdb applying MiXCR to the reads. The table includes roughly 180,000 distinct CDR3 sequences, about 47% detected once. The sample comes from a study of CD8+CD57+ T cells in acquired aplastic anemia. The study, taken as a whole, reports: Approximately 30 was the count of CD8+ CDR3 sequences that patients shared with controls.

Sequenced input: sorted CD4+, CD8+, or CD8+CD57+ T cells (not recorded which) from PBMCs. V is TRBV9 and J is TRBJ1-2; the D is unclear. This receptor was identified in a human donor in good health. The chain's CDR3 is CASSVEGPSYGYTF. CDR3 bases: TGTGCCAGCAGCGTAGAAGGACCCTCATATGGCTACACCTTC. Full variable domain (outside the CDR3, taken from reference TRBV9 and TRBJ1-2): DSGVTQTPKHLITATGQRVTLRCSPRSGDLSVYWYQQSLDQGLQFLIQYYNGEERAKGNILERFSAQQFPDLHSELNLSSLELGDSALYFCASSVEGPSYGYTFGSGTRLTVV.